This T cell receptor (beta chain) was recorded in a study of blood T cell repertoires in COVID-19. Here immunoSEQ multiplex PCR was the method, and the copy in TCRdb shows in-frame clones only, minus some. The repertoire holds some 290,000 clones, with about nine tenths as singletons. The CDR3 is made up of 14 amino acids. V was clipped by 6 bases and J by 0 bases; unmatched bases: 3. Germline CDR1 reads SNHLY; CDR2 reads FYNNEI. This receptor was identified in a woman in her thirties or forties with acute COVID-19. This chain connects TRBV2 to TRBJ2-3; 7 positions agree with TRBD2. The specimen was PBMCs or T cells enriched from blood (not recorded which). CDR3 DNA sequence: TGTGCCAGCAGGGGCGGGAGTAGCACAGATACGCAGTATTTT. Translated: CASRGGSSTDTQYF.